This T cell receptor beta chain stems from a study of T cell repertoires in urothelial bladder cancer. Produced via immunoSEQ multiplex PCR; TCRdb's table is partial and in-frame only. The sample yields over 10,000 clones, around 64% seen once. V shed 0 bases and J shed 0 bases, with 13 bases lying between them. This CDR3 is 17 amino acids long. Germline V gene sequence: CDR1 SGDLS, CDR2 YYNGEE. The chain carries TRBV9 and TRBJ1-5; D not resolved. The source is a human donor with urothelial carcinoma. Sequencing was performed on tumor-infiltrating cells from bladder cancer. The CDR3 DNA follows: TGTGCCAGCAGCGTAGGACCGGGAATCTATAGCAATCAGCCCCAGCATTTT. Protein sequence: CASSVGPGIYSNQPQHF.